Listed below are T cell receptor beta chains from one sample, sequenced in a study of T cells in Graves' hyperthyroidism and ophthalmopathy. Each CDR3 protein is one row after TCRdb ran MiXCR on the multiplex PCR reads. The table records about 400,000 distinct CDR3 sequences, around 15% of them present only once. Material: blood. These receptors were taken from a man aged 45 to 65 with Graves' ophthalmopathy. Both conserved end residues are part of each CDR3. The D gene is left open where the match is weak. Size values are once, few and many counts, or a class for expanded clones, and some rows have none.

size | J | V | D | DNA | CDR3
many | TRBJ2-3 | TRBV30 | . | TGTGCCTGGAGGGGGACTTACACAGATACGCAGTATTTT | CAWRGTYTDTQYF
few | TRBJ2-7 | TRBV15 | . | TGTGCCACCAGCAGAGGGAACAGGGAGCTGCTCTCCTACGAGCAGTACTTC | CATSRGNRELLSYEQYF
many | TRBJ2-1 | TRBV24-1 | . | TGTGCCACCAGTGATTTTAGGGGGGCGCGGTACAATGAGCAGTTCTTC | CATSDFRGARYNEQFF
. | TRBJ2-5 | TRBV7-2 | . | TGTGCCAGCAGCTTAGAGAGGGTTTTAGGTTTCCAAGAGACCCAGTACTTC | CASSLERVLGFQETQYF
many | TRBJ1-2 | TRBV6-5 | . | TGTGCCAGCAGTTACTCGACCGTCGGGCCAGGCTCCTATGGCTACACCTTC | CASSYSTVGPGSYGYTF
. | TRBJ2-3 | TRBV20-1 | TRBD2 | TGCAGTGCTCTAGCGGAAAGCACAGATACGCAGTATTTT | CSALAESTDTQYF
many | TRBJ2-1 | TRBV11-3 | TRBD2 | TGTGCCAGCAGCTTAATCCTAGCGGGAGGGCCGTACAATGAGCAGTTCTTC | CASSLILAGGPYNEQFF
many | TRBJ2-5 | TRBV20-1 | . | TGCAGTGCTAGAGAAGGGGACACTCAAGAGACCCAGTACTTC | CSAREGDTQETQYF
. | TRBJ2-5 | TRBV15 | TRBD2 | TGTGCCACCAGCGGGCGGGGGCAAGAGACCCAGTACTTC | CATSGRGQETQYF
many | TRBJ2-1 | TRBV28 | TRBD2 | TGTGCCAGCACCTTCGGCGGGAGGGTTGGGTACAATGAGCAGTTCTTC | CASTFGGRVGYNEQFF
few | TRBJ1-5 | TRBV19 | . | TGTGCCAGTAGTATTGTCGTTGGCGGGGGTGGTAGGTATCGCAATCAGCCCCAGCATTTT | CASSIVVGGGGRYRNQPQHF
many | TRBJ1-1 | TRBV5-1 | . | TGCGCCAGCAGCCACCCCGGGACGAACCTAAGCGCTGAAGCTTTCTTT | CASSHPGTNLSAEAFF
. | TRBJ2-7 | TRBV7-9 | TRBD1 | TGTGCCAGCAGCTTAGCGGGACAGGTTGCGCAGTACTTC | CASSLAGQVAQYF
. | TRBJ2-7 | TRBV7-8 | TRBD2 | TGTGCCAGCAGCTCGAGGACTAGCGGTAGCTCCTACGAGCAGTACTTC | CASSSRTSGSSYEQYF
. | TRBJ2-3 | TRBV30 | . | TGTGCCTGGAGTCAAAAGACAGATACGCAGTATTTT | CAWSQKTDTQYF
many | TRBJ2-5 | TRBV4-1 | TRBD1 | TGCGCCAGCAGCCCCCAGGGAACAGACAGGGCGAGAGGGGAGACCCAGTACTTC | CASSPQGTDRARGETQYF
many | TRBJ1-5 | TRBV12-3/TRBV12-4 | . | TGTGCCAGCAGCGAGGGGTATAGCAATCAGCCCCAGCATTTT | CASSEGYSNQPQHF
many | TRBJ2-7 | TRBV5-1 | . | TGCGCCAGCAGAACGGGACTCAGCTCCTACGAGCAGTACTTC | CASRTGLSSYEQYF
many | TRBJ2-1 | TRBV20-1 | . | TGCAGTGCTCTTAAGGGGGGCAATGAGCAGTTCTTC | CSALKGGNEQFF
. | TRBJ2-1 | TRBV24-1 | TRBD2 | TGTGCCACCAGTGACCAGGGACTAGCGGGGCCCTCCTACAATGAGCAGTTCTTC | CATSDQGLAGPSYNEQFF
few | TRBJ2-7 | TRBV7-9 | TRBD2 | TGTGCCAGCAGCGGCACGGGAGGGGCCCTCTACGAGCAGTACTTC | CASSGTGGALYEQYF
many | TRBJ2-5 | TRBV7-9 | . | TGTGCCAGCAGCTTACCCACAGGGTCTGGAGAGACCCAGTACTTC | CASSLPTGSGETQYF
. | TRBJ2-1 | TRBV5-8 | TRBD2 | TGTGCCAGCAGCCGAGCGACTAGCGGGAGCTATGAGCAGTTCTTC | CASSRATSGSYEQFF
. | TRBJ2-7 | TRBV11-2 | TRBD2 | TGTGCCAGCAGCTTAGGACTAGCGTTCTACGAGCAGTACTTC | CASSLGLAFYEQYF
many | TRBJ2-3 | TRBV5-1 | . | TGCGCCAGCAGCTTGGCCGCGGGACTCTTCTCAGATACGCAGTATTTT | CASSLAAGLFSDTQYF
few | TRBJ1-2 | TRBV12-3/TRBV12-4 | TRBD1 | TGTGCCAGCAGTCGGGGGACAGGGCTTGGCTACACCTTC | CASSRGTGLGYTF
many | TRBJ2-7 | TRBV12-3/TRBV12-4 | TRBD2 | TGTGCCAGCAGTTTGGGGGGACTAGCGGGATTCGAGCAGTACTTC | CASSLGGLAGFEQYF
many | TRBJ1-6 | TRBV7-3 | TRBD1 | TGTGCCAGCGGCCGGGACAGTAATTCACCCCTCCACTTT | CASGRDSNSPLHF
many | TRBJ2-1 | TRBV5-1 | TRBD2 | TGCGCCAGCAGCTTACCGGGACTAGCGGGAGAGGGTGAGCAGTTCTTC | CASSLPGLAGEGEQFF
. | TRBJ2-7 | TRBV13 | . | TGTGCCGGCAGCCCGATAAGCTCCTACGAGCAGTACTTC | CAGSPISSYEQYF
many | TRBJ2-3 | TRBV7-9 | . | TGTGCCAGCAGCTCCGCTCAAATGAGGCAGACAGATACGCAGTATTTT | CASSSAQMRQTDTQYF
many | TRBJ2-1 | TRBV2 | TRBD2 | TGTGCCAGCATAGCGGGACCCTCCTACAATGAGCAGTTCTTC | CASIAGPSYNEQFF
many | TRBJ2-1 | TRBV2 | TRBD2 | TGTGCCAGCAGTGGGGCAGCGGGGAATGAGCAGTTCTTC | CASSGAAGNEQFF
. | TRBJ2-7 | TRBV4-1 | . | TGCGCCAGCAGCCAAGATTTCGCTAGCGCGTCCCACGAGCAGTACTTC | CASSQDFASASHEQYF
few | TRBJ2-7 | TRBV6-5 | TRBD2 | TGTGCCAGCAGTTCTAGCGGGAAAGGGAACGAGCAGTACTTC | CASSSSGKGNEQYF
. | TRBJ2-1 | TRBV12-5 | . | TGTGCTAGTGGTCAACGCCCGGGACGCTCCTACAATGAGCAGTTCTTC | CASGQRPGRSYNEQFF
few | TRBJ2-5 | TRBV5-8 | TRBD1 | TGTGCCAGCAGCTTGGGAGGGGGCGCGTCTGAGACCCAGTACTTC | CASSLGGGASETQYF
many | TRBJ2-5 | TRBV10-3 | TRBD1 | TGTGCCATCAGTGAAACATCGGGACAGGGGTATGAGACCCAGTACTTC | CAISETSGQGYETQYF
. | TRBJ1-4 | TRBV19 | TRBD1 | TGTGCCAGTAGTGACAGGGGGCTGGGTAGGAAAAAACTGTTTTTT | CASSDRGLGRKKLFF
. | TRBJ1-5 | TRBV7-6 | TRBD1 | TGTGCCAGCAGCGTAGACAGGGGGCGTCAGCCCCAGCATTTT | CASSVDRGRQPQHF
. | TRBJ1-3 | TRBV20-1 | . | TGCAGTGCTCGGGGCAGGCTGCTTGGAAACACCATATATTTT | CSARGRLLGNTIYF
many | TRBJ2-7 | TRBV11-2 | TRBD2 | TGTGCCAGCAGTCCTAGCGGGAGTACATCCAAGGAAGAGCAGTACTTC | CASSPSGSTSKEEQYF
many | TRBJ1-2 | TRBV28 | . | TGTGCCAGCAGTTTGTTAGGACAAATAAACTATGGCTACACCTTC | CASSLLGQINYGYTF
many | TRBJ1-4 | TRBV3-1 | . | TGTGCCAGCAGCCACGGCACGGGGCCAAGTAAAAAACTGTTTTTT | CASSHGTGPSKKLFF
few | TRBJ2-5 | TRBV7-8 | . | TGTGCCAGCAGCAAACCGGGTCTTCAAGAGACCCAGTACTTC | CASSKPGLQETQYF
. | TRBJ2-7 | TRBV19 | TRBD2 | TGTGCCAGTAACTTAGGCGGGGGAGCCTACGAGCAGTACTTC | CASNLGGGAYEQYF
many | TRBJ2-5 | TRBV18 | . | TGTGCCAGCTCATCATCGGACCAAGAGACCCAGTACTTC | CASSSSDQETQYF
many | TRBJ1-1 | TRBV2 | . | TGTGCCAGATCGGACAGTGAAGCTTTCTTT | CARSDSEAFF
many | TRBJ2-3 | TRBV20-1 | TRBD2 | TGCAGTGCTAGATCTAGCGGGAGAAGGGGTACAGATACGCAGTATTTT | CSARSSGRRGTDTQYF
once | TRBJ1-5 | TRBV5-8 | TRBD1 | TGTGCCAGCAGCTTCCCACGAGGGGAGGGGGCCAATCAGCCCCAGCATTTT | CASSFPRGEGANQPQHF
. | TRBJ2-3 | TRBV29-1 | . | TGCAGCGCACATGCGACACCTGGCACAGATACGCAGTATTTT | CSAHATPGTDTQYF
many | TRBJ1-1 | TRBV7-9 | . | TGTGCCAGCAGCGTCGGGCCTCTTGAAGCTTTCTTT | CASSVGPLEAFF
many | TRBJ2-7 | TRBV28 | TRBD1 | TGTGCCAGCAGTTTTGGGCTGATGTGGACAGGGAAAATAAATGGGAGTTACGAGCAGTACTTC | CASSFGLMWTGKINGSYEQYF
many | TRBJ2-5 | TRBV7-9 | . | TGTGCCAGCAGCTTAGCGGGCCAGGGTTCAGAGACCCAGTACTTC | CASSLAGQGSETQYF
. | TRBJ2-1 | TRBV24-1 | TRBD2 | TGTGCCACCTCGGATAGCGGGAGGGTTGCCAATGAGCAGTTCTTC | CATSDSGRVANEQFF
few | TRBJ2-1 | TRBV4-1 | TRBD1 | TGCGCCAGCAGCCAAGAGACAGGGGGCTCCAATGAGCAGTTCTTC | CASSQETGGSNEQFF
few | TRBJ1-1 | TRBV5-1 | TRBD1 | TGCGCCAGCAGCGAACTCAGGGGGGCCCCTGAAGCTTTCTTT | CASSELRGAPEAFF
. | TRBJ1-1 | TRBV4-2 | . | TGTGCCAGCAGCCAAGAGGGGGGAGGCCAGCCCACCGAAGCTTTCTTT | CASSQEGGGQPTEAFF
many | TRBJ2-1 | TRBV27 | TRBD2 | TGTGCCAGCAGTTTTTTAGCGGGAGGATGGTACAATGAGCAGTTCTTC | CASSFLAGGWYNEQFF
many | TRBJ2-4 | TRBV7-2 | . | TGTGCCAGCAGCTTATTCTCGGGACCAAACATTCAGTACTTC | CASSLFSGPNIQYF